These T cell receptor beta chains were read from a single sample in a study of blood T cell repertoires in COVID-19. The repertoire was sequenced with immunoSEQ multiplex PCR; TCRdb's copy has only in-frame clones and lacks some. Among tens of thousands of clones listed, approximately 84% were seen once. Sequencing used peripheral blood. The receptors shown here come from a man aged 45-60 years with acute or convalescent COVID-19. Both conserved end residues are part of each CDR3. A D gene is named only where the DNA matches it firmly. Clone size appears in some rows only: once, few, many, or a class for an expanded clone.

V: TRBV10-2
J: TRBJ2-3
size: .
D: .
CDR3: CASSDYSRESNTDTQYF
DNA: TGCGCCAGCAGTGACTACTCACGGGAGTCAAACACAGATACGCAGTATTTT

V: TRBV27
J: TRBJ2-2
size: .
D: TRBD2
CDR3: CASSLTSGRALFTGELFF
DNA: TGTGCCAGCAGTTTGACTAGCGGGAGGGCCTTATTCACCGGGGAGCTGTTTTTT

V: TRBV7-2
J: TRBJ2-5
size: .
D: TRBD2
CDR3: CASSLAWLAEGETQYF
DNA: TGTGCCAGCAGCTTAGCGTGGCTAGCGGAGGGGGAGACCCAGTACTTC

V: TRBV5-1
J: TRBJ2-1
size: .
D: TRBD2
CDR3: CASSSPGGERGLAMENEQFF
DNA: TGCGCCAGCAGCTCGCCTGGGGGGGAACGGGGACTAGCGATGGAGAATGAGCAGTTCTTC

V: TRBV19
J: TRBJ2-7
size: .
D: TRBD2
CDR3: CASSILAGGYEQYF
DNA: TGTGCCAGTAGTATATTGGCGGGGGGCTACGAGCAGTACTTC

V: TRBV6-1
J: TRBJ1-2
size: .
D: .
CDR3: CASSEDSGSFYGYTF
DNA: TGTGCCAGCAGTGAAGATTCCGGGTCTTTCTATGGCTACACCTTC

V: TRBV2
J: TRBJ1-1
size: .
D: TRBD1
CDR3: CARTGGLVSEAFF
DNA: TGTGCCAGAACAGGGGGCCTTGTGAGTGAAGCTTTCTTT

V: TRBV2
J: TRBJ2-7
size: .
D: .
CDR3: CASSEVGYEQYF
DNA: TGTGCCAGCAGTGAAGTCGGCTACGAGCAGTACTTC

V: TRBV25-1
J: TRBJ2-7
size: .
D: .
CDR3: CASSERAGVAYEQYF
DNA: TGTGCCAGCAGTGAACGGGCAGGGGTTGCCTACGAGCAGTACTTC

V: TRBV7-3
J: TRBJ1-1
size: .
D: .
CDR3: CASSLSGGVAFF
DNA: TGTGCCAGCAGCTTATCTGGGGGGGTAGCTTTCTTT

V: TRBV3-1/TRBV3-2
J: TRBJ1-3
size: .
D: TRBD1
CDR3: CASSQGDRAGNTIYF
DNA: TGTGCCAGCAGCCAAGGTGACAGGGCTGGAAACACCATATATTTT

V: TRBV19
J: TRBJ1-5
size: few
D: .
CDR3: CASSMDGLLNQPQHF
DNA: TGTGCCAGTAGTATGGACGGACTCCTGAATCAGCCCCAGCATTTT

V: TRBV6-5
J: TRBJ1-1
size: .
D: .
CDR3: CASSLQTNTEAFF
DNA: TGTGCCAGCAGTTTACAGACGAACACTGAAGCTTTCTTT

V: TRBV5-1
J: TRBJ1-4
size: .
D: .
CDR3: CASSLAGAGDEKLFF
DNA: TGCGCCAGCAGCTTGGCCGGGGCAGGGGATGAAAAACTGTTTTTT

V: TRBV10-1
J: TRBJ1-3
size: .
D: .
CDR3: CASKPSSGNTIYF
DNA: TGCGCCAGCAAACCGAGCTCTGGAAACACCATATATTTT

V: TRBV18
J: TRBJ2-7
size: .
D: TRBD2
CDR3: CASSPPGGPYEQYF
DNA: TGTGCCAGCTCACCCCCGGGAGGGCCCTACGAGCAGTACTTC

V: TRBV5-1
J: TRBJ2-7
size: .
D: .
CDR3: CASSVGEGEQYF
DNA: TGCGCCAGCAGCGTAGGAGAGGGAGAGCAGTACTTC

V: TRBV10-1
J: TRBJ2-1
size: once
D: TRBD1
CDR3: CASNHIQGDEQFF
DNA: TGCGCCAGCAATCATATACAGGGGGATGAGCAGTTCTTC

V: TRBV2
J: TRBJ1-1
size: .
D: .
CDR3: CATAVESHTEAFF
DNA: TGTGCCACCGCGGTAGAGTCTCACACTGAAGCTTTCTTT

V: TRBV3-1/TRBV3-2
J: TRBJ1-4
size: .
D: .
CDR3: CASSQDRATNEKLFF
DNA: TGTGCCAGCAGCCAAGACAGGGCAACTAATGAAAAACTGTTTTTT

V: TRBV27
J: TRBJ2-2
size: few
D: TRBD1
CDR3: CASSRLGTGNTGELFF
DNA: TGTGCCAGCAGCCGGTTGGGGACAGGGAACACCGGGGAGCTGTTTTTT

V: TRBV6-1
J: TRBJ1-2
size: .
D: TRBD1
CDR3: CASSVTGGSANYGYTF
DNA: TGTGCCAGCAGTGTAACAGGGGGCTCGGCTAACTATGGCTACACCTTC

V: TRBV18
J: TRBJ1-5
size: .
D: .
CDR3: CASSLEVVQQPQHF
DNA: TGTGCCAGCTCACTCGAAGTGGTCCAGCAGCCCCAGCATTTT

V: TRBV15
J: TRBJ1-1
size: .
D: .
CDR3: CATSRGHQGVNTEAFF
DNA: TGTGCCACCAGCAGAGGACACCAAGGGGTGAACACTGAAGCTTTCTTT

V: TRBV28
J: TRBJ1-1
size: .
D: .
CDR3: CASTASGGPTEAFF
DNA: TGTGCCAGCACCGCCTCCGGGGGGCCCACTGAAGCTTTCTTT

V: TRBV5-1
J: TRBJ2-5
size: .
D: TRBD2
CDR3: CASSSGGMETQYF
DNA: TGCGCCAGCAGCTCGGGGGGGATGGAGACCCAGTACTTC

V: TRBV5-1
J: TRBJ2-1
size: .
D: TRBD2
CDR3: CASSLAGTSTYNEQFF
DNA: TGCGCCAGCAGCTTGGCGGGGACTAGCACCTACAATGAGCAGTTCTTC

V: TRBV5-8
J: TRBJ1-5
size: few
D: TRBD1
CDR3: CASSPRLRGRGQPQHF
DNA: TGTGCCAGCAGCCCCCGGTTGAGGGGGCGAGGACAGCCCCAGCATTTT

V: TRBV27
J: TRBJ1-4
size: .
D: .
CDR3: CASSSPPTAGDEKLFF
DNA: TGTGCCAGCAGTTCACCCCCGACAGCGGGTGATGAAAAACTGTTTTTT

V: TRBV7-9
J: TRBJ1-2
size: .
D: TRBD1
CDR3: CASSSGQGRDYGYTF
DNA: TGTGCCAGCAGCTCTGGACAGGGAAGGGACTATGGCTACACCTTC

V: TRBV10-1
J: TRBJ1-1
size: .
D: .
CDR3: CASSELAGPSTEAFF
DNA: TGCGCCAGCAGTGAGCTTGCAGGGCCCAGCACTGAAGCTTTCTTT

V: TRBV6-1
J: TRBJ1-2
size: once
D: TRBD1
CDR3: CASSDNRGLGYGYTF
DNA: TGTGCCAGCAGTGATAACAGGGGGCTCGGCTATGGCTACACCTTC

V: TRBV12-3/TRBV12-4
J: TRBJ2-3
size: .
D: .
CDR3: CASSFRTDTQYF
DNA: TGTGCCAGCAGTTTTCGGACAGATACGCAGTATTTT

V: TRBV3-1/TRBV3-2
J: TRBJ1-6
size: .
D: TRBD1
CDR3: CASSRVDRENSPLHF
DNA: TGTGCCAGCAGCCGGGTGGACAGGGAAAATTCACCCCTCCACTTT

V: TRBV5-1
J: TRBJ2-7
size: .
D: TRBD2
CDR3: CASSLTSGTYEQYF
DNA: TGCGCCAGCTCCCTGACTAGCGGTACCTACGAGCAGTACTTC

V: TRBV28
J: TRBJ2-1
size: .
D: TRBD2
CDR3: CASSLWASGTNEQFF
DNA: TGTGCCAGCAGTTTATGGGCTAGCGGGACCAATGAGCAGTTCTTC

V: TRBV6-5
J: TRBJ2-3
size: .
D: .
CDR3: CASSRVEDTQYF
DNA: TGTGCCAGCAGTCGGGTGGAGGATACGCAGTATTTT

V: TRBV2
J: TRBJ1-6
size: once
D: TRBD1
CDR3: CASSEQGQGDNSPLHF
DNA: TGTGCCAGCAGTGAGCAAGGACAGGGTGATAATTCACCCCTCCACTTT

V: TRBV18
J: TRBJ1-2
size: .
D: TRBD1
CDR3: CASVRQGGSGYTF
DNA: TGTGCCAGCGTACGACAGGGGGGAAGTGGCTACACCTTC

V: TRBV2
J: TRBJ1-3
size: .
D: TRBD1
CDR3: CASRGTGGNTIYF
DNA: TGTGCCAGCAGAGGGACAGGAGGAAACACCATATATTTT

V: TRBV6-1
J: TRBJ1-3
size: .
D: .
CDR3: CASSERGSGGNTIYF
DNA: TGTGCCAGCAGTGAAAGGGGTTCAGGCGGAAACACCATATATTTT

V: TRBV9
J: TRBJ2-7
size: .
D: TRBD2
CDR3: CASSPMVASGHEQYF
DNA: TGTGCCAGCAGCCCAATGGTGGCTAGCGGCCACGAGCAGTACTTC

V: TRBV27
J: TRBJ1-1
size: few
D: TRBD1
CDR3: CASSATLQGYTEAFF
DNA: TGTGCCAGCAGTGCCACATTACAGGGGTACACTGAAGCTTTCTTT

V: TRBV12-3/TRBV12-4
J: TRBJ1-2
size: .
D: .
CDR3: CASSRQEGGYTF
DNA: TGTGCCAGCAGCCGTCAAGAGGGTGGCTACACCTTC

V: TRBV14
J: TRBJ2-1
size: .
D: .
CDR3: CASSQDLSGVGGFFF
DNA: TGTGCCAGCAGCCAAGATCTTTCGGGAGTGGGTGGGTTTTTCTTC

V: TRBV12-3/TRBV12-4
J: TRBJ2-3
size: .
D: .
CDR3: CASSWVTTDTQYF
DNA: TGTGCCAGCAGTTGGGTGACAACAGATACGCAGTATTTT

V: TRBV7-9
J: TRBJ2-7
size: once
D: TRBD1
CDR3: CASSFDRGPYEQYF
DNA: TGTGCCAGCAGCTTCGACAGGGGGCCCTACGAGCAGTACTTC

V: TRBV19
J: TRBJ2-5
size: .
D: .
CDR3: CASSRDKQETQYF
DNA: TGTGCCAGTAGTAGGGACAAGCAAGAGACCCAGTACTTC

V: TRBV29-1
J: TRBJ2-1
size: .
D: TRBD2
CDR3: CSVTGLADNEQFF
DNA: TGCAGCGTTACGGGACTAGCGGACAATGAGCAGTTCTTC

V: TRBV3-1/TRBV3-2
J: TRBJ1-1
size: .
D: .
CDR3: CASSQGTGTEAFF
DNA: TGTGCCAGCAGCCAAGGAACGGGCACTGAAGCTTTCTTT

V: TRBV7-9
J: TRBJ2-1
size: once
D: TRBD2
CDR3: CASSLAGGPHNEQFF
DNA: TGTGCCAGCAGCTTAGCGGGAGGGCCCCACAATGAGCAGTTCTTC

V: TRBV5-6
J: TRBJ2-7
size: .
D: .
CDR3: CASSLVGSYEQYF
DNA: TGTGCCAGCAGCTTGGTGGGCAGCTACGAGCAGTACTTC

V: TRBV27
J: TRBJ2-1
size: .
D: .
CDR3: CASSNEPVSYNEQFF
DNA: TGTGCCAGCAGTAATGAGCCTGTCTCCTACAATGAGCAGTTCTTC

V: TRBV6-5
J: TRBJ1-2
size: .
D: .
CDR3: CASSSAAQIANYGYTF
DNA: TGTGCCAGCAGTTCGGCGGCACAAATAGCGAACTATGGCTACACCTTC

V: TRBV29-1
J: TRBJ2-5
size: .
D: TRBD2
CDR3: CSVAQTSRETQYF
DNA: TGCAGCGTTGCCCAGACTAGCAGGGAGACCCAGTACTTC

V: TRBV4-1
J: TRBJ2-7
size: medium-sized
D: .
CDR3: CASSLQGNYEQYF
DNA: TGCGCCAGCAGCCTCCAGGGGAACTACGAGCAGTACTTC

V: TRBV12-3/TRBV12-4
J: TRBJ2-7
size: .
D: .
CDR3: CASSLAASYEQYF
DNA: TGTGCCAGCAGTTTGGCTGCCTCCTACGAGCAGTACTTC